This TCR beta chain was sequenced during a study of T and B cells in COVID-19 patients. Study-wide points: Patients with COVID-19 reportedly showed strongly skewed T cell receptor beta variable and joining gene usage.

Each TRB amplification used roughly 240-550 ng of genomic DNA from blood. V dropped 6 bases and J dropped 9 bases, with 12 bases sitting between them. Looked up from germline, CDR1 is MNHEY and CDR2 is SVGEGT. The CDR3 spans 11 residues. This clonotype ranks as medium-sized. Its antigen is unknown. BIOMED2 TRB-A/B primer pools were used in multiplex TRB PCR. TCRdb itself ran the multiplex PCR reads through MiXCR, one entry per CDR3 protein. The repertoire holds about 5,000 distinct CDR3 sequences, with about a fifth as singletons. The V call is TRBV6-2 or TRBV6-3, the J call TRBJ2-7, with D maybe TRBD2 (6 bases). The specimen sequenced was blood. This sequence originates from a human donor with active COVID-19. CDR3 nucleotides: TGTGCCAGCAGCCCGGGACTTCCGCAGTACTTC. It specifies CASSPGLPQYF.